This entry features one T cell receptor (beta chain) sequence. The data were taken from a study of blood T cell repertoires in COVID-19. The wider study: Acute and convalescent COVID-19 specimens originated in the United States, Italy and Spain. Sources were T cells, B-cell-depleted T cells, or PBMCs; the material itself was cDNA or gDNA.

Assay used: immunoSEQ multiplex PCR; TCRdb lists only in-frame clones, some missing. The sample records about 210,000 clones, 80% being singletons. Sample: peripheral blood. This TCR derives from a man aged 55-75 years with acute or convalescent COVID-19.

The CDR3 sequence: CASSRQGENTGELFF. CDR3 nucleotides: TGTGCCAGCTCACGACAGGGGGAGAACACCGGGGAGCTGTTTTTT. J is TRBJ2-2 and V is TRBV18; 9 bases fit TRBD1. The length of the CDR3 is 15 residues. Looked up from germline, CDR1 is KGHSH and CDR2 is LQKENI. V was pared by 4 bases and J by 1 base, with 1 base of the junction left unmatched.